This record covers a single TCR beta chain. This sample is part of a study of PD-L1 blockade in urothelial cancer. Turning to the study itself: At 3 weeks after treatment start (second dose) and again at 6 weeks, blood was analyzed.

Synthetic TCR analog templates were spiked into each PCR. Assay: immunoSEQ multiplex PCR; the TCRdb copy retains only in-frame clones and omits some. Among approximately 100,000 clones listed, about 85% were seen once. Germline V gene lookup returns CDR1 SGHRS and CDR2 YFSETQ. Germline trimming cut 0 bases from V and 10 bases from J; bases unmatched to any gene: 4. This CDR3 is built from 14 residues. This receptor was taken from a man aged 50-60 years with urothelial cancer. The chain links TRBV5-1 to TRBJ1-6; 7 nucleotides match TRBD1. This specimen consisted of PBMCs, obtained around atezolizumab (anti-PD-L1) treatment. This CDR3 is CASSLVGGRSPLHF. The CDR3 DNA reads as TGCGCCAGCAGCTTGGTAGGGGGCAGGTCACCCCTCCACTTT.